This T cell receptor (beta chain) was recorded in a study of a mutant IDH1 vaccine in newly diagnosed glioma. Concerning this clone: The antigen is undetermined.

Time point given: baseline, week 1 (first vaccination visit). Treatment defined: pre-vaccination baseline after standard-of-care therapy. Profiling relied on immunoSEQ multiplex PCR, and the TCRdb table lists in-frame clones only, not all of them. The sample yields around 67,000 clones, about four fifths seen once. General study results and limits: Pseudoprogression seemed unrelated to changes in top peripheral T cell clonotypes.

The material sequenced was peripheral blood mononuclear cells (PBMCs), taken from a glioma patient treated with radiotherapy, temozolomide or both. This TCR was recovered from a woman in her late teens or twenties with glioma. Some clones in this sample may be carry-over from other donors' samples.

As DNA, the CDR3 is TGTGCCAGCAGTGAAGGGGGGACGGCCAAAAACATTCAGTACTTC. It codes for CASSEGGTAKNIQYF. This chain connects TRBV2 to TRBJ2-4, with D possibly called TRBD1 or TRBD2 (5 bases each). The CDR3 totals 15 residues. Per the germline V gene, CDR1 is SNHLY and CDR2 is FYNNEI. The germline V and J ends were trimmed by 1 base and 1 base, with 8 bases remaining between them.